This T cell receptor (beta chain) was identified during a study of shared clonotypes between healthy human individuals. Study-wide findings and caveats: Investigators expected sequencing depth to affect clonotype sharing among donors.

Concerning this clone itself: Its target is not known.

The CDR3 extends over 15 amino acids. V lost 7 bases, J lost 0 bases, and 14 bases lay in between. Germline V gene sequence: CDR1 LNHDA, CDR2 SQIVND (reference sequence). The study ran the assay at deep level. Measured with immunoSEQ multiplex PCR; TCRdb has only the in-frame clones, and not every one. The sample consists of some 690,000 clones, around 91% of them appearing once. V gene TRBV19 combines with J gene TRBJ2-3; tentatively, D is TRBD2 (5 bases). The sequenced sample was memory CD8+ T cells from PBMCs. Subset here: CD45RO+ cells pooled with CCR7-negative TemRA cells. The source of this sequence is a man younger than 35 in good health. Some clones in this sample may be carry-over from other donors' samples. This chain's CDR3 is CASTWAGRSTDTQYF. CDR3 DNA sequence: TGTGCCAGTACGTGGGCGGGCCGAAGCACAGATACGCAGTATTTT.